The 23 T cell receptor beta chains given below trace back to one sample, sequenced in a study of brain T cells in children with intractable seizures. Clones were sequenced by immunoSEQ multiplex PCR, and TCRdb holds only the in-frame ones, with some missing. The table lists about 340,000 clones, nearly 95% of them singletons. The time point: blood from clinic visit 5 months post-surgery; TSC patient then seizure free. The sample here was peripheral blood, taken 5 to 6 months after surgery. Every receptor here comes from a boy younger than two with tuberous sclerosis and intractable seizures.

The chain joins TRBV19 to TRBJ2-3, with 8 bases that match TRBD1. The V gene end was trimmed by 5 bases and the J gene end by 2 bases; junction bases not matched to a gene: 6. Germline CDR1 reads LNHDA; CDR2 reads SQIVND (reference sequence). The CDR3 loop spans 15 amino acids. The CDR3 region has the DNA TGTGCCAGTAGTCAACGACAGGGGAACACAGATACGCAGTATTTT. Amino acids: CASSQRQGNTDTQYF.

The chain couples TRBV30 to TRBJ2-5; D is ambiguous. The V and J ends lost 8 bases and 5 bases respectively, with 21 bases between them. This CDR3 is 14 amino acids long. The germline V gene has CDR1 GTSNPN and CDR2 SVGIG (reference sequence). The CDR3 DNA sequence: TGTGCCCACAGCCTAGGCCGGGTGGCGGAGACCCAGTACTTC. Its protein product is CAHSLGRVAETQYF.

The chain joins TRBV7-2 to TRBJ2-3; no clear D. The germline V gene has CDR1 SGHTA and CDR2 FQGNSA. The CDR3 is 14 residues long. V gave up 5 bases and J gave up 2 bases, with 11 bases separating them. CDR3 region: CASSPGVDTDTQYF. CDR3 sequence (DNA): TGTGCCAGCAGCCCCGGAGTGGACACAGATACGCAGTATTTT.

This chain uses TRBV7-9 with TRBJ2-1; D is unresolved. Germline CDR1 and CDR2: SEHNR and FQNEAQ (reference sequence). The length of the CDR3 is 14 residues. Trimming stripped 5 bases from V and 0 bases from J, with 8 bases between. CDR3 sequence (DNA): TGTGCCAGCAGCCTTAGGGACTCCTACAATGAGCAGTTCTTC. Its translation: CASSLRDSYNEQFF.

The rearrangement links TRBV5-6 to TRBJ1-2; D is ambiguous. V was pared by 4 bases and J by 4 bases, with 8 bases between. The CDR3 totals 12 residues. The germline gives CDR1 SGHDT, CDR2 YYEEEE. The CDR3 loop reads CASSQRGYGYTF. The CDR3, as DNA: TGTGCCAGCAGCCAACGAGGCTATGGCTACACCTTC.

The genes are TRBV12-5 and TRBJ1-5; perhaps TRBD1 as D (6 bases). The CDR3 loop spans 17 amino acids. With 0 bases removed from V and 1 base from J, the gap between germline ends came to 13 bases. Per germline, CDR1 LGHNT and CDR2 FRNRAP. The CDR3 DNA follows: TGTGCTAGTGGTTTGGTAGTGGCGGGGGCGAGCAATCAGCCCCAGCATTTT. It yields the protein CASGLVVAGASNQPQHF.

The gene calls are TRBV6-6 and TRBJ1-2; 7 bases fit TRBD1. CDR1 is MNHNY and CDR2 is SVGAGI in the germline V gene (reference sequence). The CDR3 contains 13 residues. V lost 5 bases, J lost 3 bases, and 3 bases stayed unmatched. Written as DNA, the CDR3 is TGTGCCAGCAGTGGACAGGATTACTATGGCTACACCTTC. Translated: CASSGQDYYGYTF.

This clone was picked up a small number of times. The chain is built from TRBV7-6 and TRBJ1-1, with D uncertain. Germline CDR1 SGHVS, CDR2 FNYEAQ. V was pared by 1 base and J by 0 bases, with 9 bases between. CDR3 length: 15 amino acids. CDR3 sequence: CASSLVGTMNTEAFF. In DNA, the CDR3 is TGTGCCAGCAGCTTAGTCGGCACCATGAACACTGAAGCTTTCTTT.

The V and J genes are TRBV27 and TRBJ2-1, with D unclear. The CDR3 spans 13 residues. Germline assignment: CDR1 MNHEY and CDR2 SMNVEV (reference sequence). With 6 bases removed from V and 4 bases from J, the gap between germline ends came to 10 bases. The CDR3 nucleotides are TGTGCCAGCAGCCTTCTCGGGTACAATGAGCAGTTCTTC. Translated, it gives CASSLLGYNEQFF.

The V gene is TRBV5-4, the J gene TRBJ2-3, with D hard to call. V was shortened by 1 base and J by 0 bases, with 12 bases between the two germline ends. Germline values: CDR1 SGHNT, CDR2 YYREEE (reference sequence). The CDR3 consists of 16 residues. The CDR3 DNA sequence: TGTGCCAGCAGCTTGACGCGCCAGACTAGCACAGATACGCAGTATTTT. Amino acid sequence: CASSLTRQTSTDTQYF.

This rearrangement joins TRBV9 to TRBJ1-2; unclear D gene. V shed 0 bases and J shed 2 bases, with 11 bases lying between them. The germline V gene encodes CDR1 SGDLS and CDR2 YYNGEE. The CDR3 consists of 15 residues. This chain's CDR3 is CASSVVRESNYGYTF. The CDR3 coding sequence is TGTGCCAGCAGCGTAGTGAGGGAGTCAAACTATGGCTACACCTTC.

The V gene is TRBV7-2, the J gene TRBJ2-2, with 7 bases matching TRBD2. J was trimmed by 4 bases and V by 1 base; bases with no gene match: 3. Germline assignment: CDR1 SGHTA and CDR2 FQGNSA. This CDR3 spans 15 amino acids. For the CDR3, the DNA is TGTGCCAGCAGCTTAGGGACTAGAGGCACCGGGGAGCTGTTTTTT. This encodes CASSLGTRGTGELFF.

This chain connects TRBV25-1 to TRBJ1-2; no clear D. V was trimmed by 4 bases and J by 4 bases, leaving 13 bases between them. Germline CDR1 reads MGHDK; CDR2 reads SYGVNS. This CDR3 comprises 14 residues. The CDR3 loop reads CASSGGRNLYGYTF. The CDR3 DNA sequence: TGTGCCAGCAGTGGAGGCCGGAACCTCTATGGCTACACCTTC.

The V and J genes are TRBV3-1 (or the pseudogene TRBV3-2) and TRBJ2-5, with 7 bases lining up with TRBD1. There are 15 residues in the CDR3. Germline trimming cut 4 bases from V and 1 base from J; bases unmatched to any gene: 6. CDR1 is LGHDT, CDR2 YNNKEL, per germline (reference sequence). CDR3 sequence: CASSRTQGVQETQYF. The CDR3 nucleotides read TGTGCCAGCAGCCGCACCCAGGGGGTCCAAGAGACCCAGTACTTC.

The rearrangement uses TRBV25-1 and TRBJ1-1; D is unresolved. The CDR3 totals 14 residues. Germline CDR1 and CDR2: MGHDK and SYGVNS. The V gene lost 1 base and the J gene lost 0 bases, with 6 bases spanning the gap. The CDR3 region is CASSEWSVNTEAFF. The CDR3 DNA reads TGTGCCAGCAGTGAATGGTCTGTGAACACTGAAGCTTTCTTT. The variable domain in full, with the rest retrieved from reference TRBV25-1 and TRBJ1-1, is EADIYQTPRYLVIGTGKKITLECSQTMGHDKMYWYQQDPGMELHLIHYSYGVNSTEKGDLSSESTVSRIRTEHFPLTLESARPSHTSQYLCASSEWSVNTEAFFGQGTRLTVV.

The rearrangement joins TRBV30 to TRBJ1-5; the match to TRBD1 covers 7 bases. This CDR3 spans 14 amino acids. Germline loops: CDR1 GTSNPN, CDR2 SVGIG (reference sequence). J was trimmed by 5 bases and V by 2 bases; bases with no gene match: 6. The CDR3 here is CAWSQGDGYQPQHF. CDR3 bases: TGTGCCTGGAGTCAGGGGGACGGGTATCAGCCCCAGCATTTT.

The chain couples TRBV19 to TRBJ2-7, with D perhaps matching TRBD2 (6 bases). V lost 2 bases and J lost 3, with 14 bases in between. The CDR3 length is 15 residues. In germline, CDR1 is LNHDA, CDR2 SQIVND (reference sequence). CDR3 protein: CASSIFGTGNYEQYF. The CDR3 DNA sequence: TGTGCCAGTAGTATATTCGGGACTGGAAACTACGAGCAGTACTTC.

The rearrangement uses TRBV5-5 and TRBJ2-1; TRBD1 matches at 9 bases. Germline CDR1 is SGHKS and CDR2 is YYEKEE (reference sequence). The CDR3 spans 14 residues. V lost 4 bases, J lost 4 bases, and 3 bases stayed unmatched. CDR3 DNA: TGTGCCAGCAGCAGACAGGGGGTGTACAATGAGCAGTTCTTC. Translation: CASSRQGVYNEQFF.

CDR3 in DNA: TGTGCCAGCAGTCCAACTCGGACAGGGGCTGTAAACACTGAAGCTTTCTTT. Translating it yields CASSPTRTGAVNTEAFF. The rearrangement joins TRBV27 to TRBJ1-1, with TRBD1 identical over 9 bases. The CDR3 loop spans 17 amino acids. The J segment lost 2 bases and the V segment lost 5 bases, leaving 12 bases of the junction unmatched. Germline V CDR1 and CDR2: MNHEY, SMNVEV (reference sequence).

The chain joins TRBV6-1 to TRBJ1-1; a weak D match, TRBD1 (5 bases). The length of the CDR3 is 14 residues. Germline V lookup: CDR1 MNHNS, CDR2 SASEGT. Trimming cost V 2 bases and J 1 base, with 8 bases left between them. CDR3 loop: CASSEPGTNTEAFF. DNA for the CDR3: TGTGCCAGCAGTGAACCTGGGACGAACACTGAAGCTTTCTTT.

Only a few counts were recorded for this clone. The chain couples TRBV7-9 to TRBJ1-6; 9 nucleotides match TRBD1. V trimming: 7 bases; J trimming: 7 bases; junction bases outside the gene matches: 11. Germline CDR1 and CDR2: SEHNR and FQNEAQ (reference sequence). This CDR3 has 16 amino acids. The CDR3 sequence: CASNPTGGAINSPLHF. The DNA for the CDR3 is TGTGCCAGCAACCCAACAGGGGGCGCGATAAATTCACCCCTCCACTTT.

The V call is TRBV19, the J call TRBJ2-2, with TRBD2 matching over 9 bases. After removal of 3 bases from V and 8 bases from J, the junction contained 10 bases not matched to a gene. Germline V gene lookup returns CDR1 LNHDA and CDR2 SQIVND (reference sequence). The CDR3 has 16 amino acids. This CDR3 is CASSIPAGGARGELFF. The CDR3 nucleotides read TGTGCCAGTAGTATCCCAGCGGGAGGTGCGAGGGGGGAGCTGTTTTTT. The complete variable domain, with remaining parts taken from reference TRBV19 and TRBJ2-2, reads DGGITQSPKYLFRKEGQNVTLSCEQNLNHDAMYWYRQDPGQGLRLIYYSQIVNDFQKGDIAEGYSVSREKKESFPLTVTSAQKNPTAFYLCASSIPAGGARGELFFGEGSRLTVL.

This clone was counted once. The chain uses TRBV4-1 and TRBJ2-2; 11 bases line up with TRBD2. The V gene end was trimmed by 7 bases and the J gene end by 6 bases; junction bases not matched to a gene: 10. This CDR3 comprises 16 residues. The germline CDR1 and CDR2 sequences are MGHRA and YSYEKL. The DNA for the CDR3 is TGCGCCAGCACCCCATTAGCGGGGGGGCCTCCCGGGGAGCTGTTTTTT. This sequence encodes CASTPLAGGPPGELFF.